This T cell receptor beta chain was found in a study of blood T cells in healthy people across ages. General study points: It was held that diversity estimates obtained from one million T cells represented underestimates.

Per-sample yields of isolated PBMCs were at least 6 million. This clonotype was seen a few times. Its specificity is not known. Through a sample-barcoded 5' primer and a J-beta primer mix, a second PCR was run for roughly 6 to 11 cycles. From the 5' RACE reads, TCRdb called clonotypes with MiXCR, one entry per CDR3 protein. The data show some 1.8 million distinct CDR3 sequences, with about two fifths seen just once and 23% held by the top ten. V was clipped by 0 bases and J by 2 bases, with 13 bases between them. Germline-derived CDR1 and CDR2 are LGHNA and YSLEER. The CDR3 consists of 16 residues. This chain joins TRBV4-3 and TRBJ1-2; D unclear. Material for sequencing was blood. This TCR derives from a human donor in good health. The CDR3 DNA reads as TGCGCCAGCAGCCAAGATACAGCACCAATCAACTATGGCTACACCTTC. It encodes CASSQDTAPINYGYTF.